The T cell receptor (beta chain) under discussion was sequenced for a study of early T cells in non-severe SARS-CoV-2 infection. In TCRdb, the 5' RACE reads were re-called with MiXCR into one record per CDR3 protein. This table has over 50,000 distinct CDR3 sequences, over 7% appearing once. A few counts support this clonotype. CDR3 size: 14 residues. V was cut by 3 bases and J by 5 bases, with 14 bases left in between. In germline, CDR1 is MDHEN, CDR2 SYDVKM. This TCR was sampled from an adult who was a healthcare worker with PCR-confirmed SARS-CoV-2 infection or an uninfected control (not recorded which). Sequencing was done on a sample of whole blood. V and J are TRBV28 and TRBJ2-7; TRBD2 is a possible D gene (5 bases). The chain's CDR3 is CASSFGGSSDEQYF. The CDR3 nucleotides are TGTGCCAGCAGTTTCGGTGGGAGTAGCGACGAGCAGTACTTC.